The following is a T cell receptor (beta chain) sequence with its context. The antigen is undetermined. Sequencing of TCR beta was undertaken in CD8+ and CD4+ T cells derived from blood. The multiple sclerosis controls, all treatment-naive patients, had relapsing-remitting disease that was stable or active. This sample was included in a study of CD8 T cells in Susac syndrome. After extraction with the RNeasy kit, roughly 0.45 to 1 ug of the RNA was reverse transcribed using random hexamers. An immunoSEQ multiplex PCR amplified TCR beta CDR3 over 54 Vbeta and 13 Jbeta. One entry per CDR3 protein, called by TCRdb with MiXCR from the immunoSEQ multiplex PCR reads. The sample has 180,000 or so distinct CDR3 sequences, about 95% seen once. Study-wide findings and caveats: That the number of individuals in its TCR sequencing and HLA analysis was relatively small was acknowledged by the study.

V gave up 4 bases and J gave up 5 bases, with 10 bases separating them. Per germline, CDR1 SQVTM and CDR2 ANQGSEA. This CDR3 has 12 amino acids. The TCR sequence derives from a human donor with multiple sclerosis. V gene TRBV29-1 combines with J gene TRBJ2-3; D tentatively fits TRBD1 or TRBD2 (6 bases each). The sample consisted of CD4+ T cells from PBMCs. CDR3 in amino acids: CSVGRGEDTQYF. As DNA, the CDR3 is TGCAGCGTTGGGAGGGGGGAAGATACGCAGTATTTT.